The 29 T cell receptor beta chains given below trace back to one sample, sequenced in a study of immune evolution from preneoplasia to lung adenocarcinoma. Method: immunoSEQ multiplex PCR; TCRdb's copy keeps in-frame clones and lacks some. The profile shows 11,000 to 15,000 clones, approximately 80% of them singletons. Sequenced: FFPE minimally invasive lung adenocarcinoma tissue. The receptors stem from a person between 65 and 80 years old with lung adenocarcinoma.

The chain links TRBV11-2 to TRBJ2-7, with D possibly being TRBD2 (5 bases). This CDR3 is 15 amino acids long. Trimming stripped 5 bases from V and 4 bases from J, with 18 bases between. Germline V gene lookup returns CDR1 SGHAT and CDR2 FQNNGV. DNA of the CDR3: TGTGCCAGCAGCCCCTCCTTTGAGGGTGGATACGAGCAGTACTTC. Translation gives CASSPSFEGGYEQYF. The full variable domain, its missing parts supplied by reference TRBV11-2 and TRBJ2-7, is EAGVAQSPRYKIIEKRQSVAFWCNPISGHATLYWYQQILGQGPKLLIQFQNNGVVDDSQLPKDRFSAERLKGVDSTLKIQPAKLEDSAVYLCASSPSFEGGYEQYFGPGTRLTVT.

The chain employs TRBV6-5 and TRBJ2-7; 8 bases are shared with TRBD2. The CDR3 totals 14 residues. Germline V lookup: CDR1 MNHEY, CDR2 SVGAGI. The J segment lost 5 bases and the V segment lost 4 bases, leaving 7 bases of the junction unmatched. CDR3 DNA: TGTGCCAGCAGTTTCGGGGGCGGGGGGAACGAGCAGTACTTC. Protein: CASSFGGGGNEQYF.

The chain employs TRBV30 and TRBJ1-5, with D possibly being TRBD1 (5 bases). The V gene lost 4 bases and the J gene lost 5 bases, with 18 bases spanning the gap. Per germline, CDR1 GTSNPN and CDR2 SVGIG (reference sequence). The CDR3 has 15 amino acids. This chain's CDR3 is CAWTPPGGKYQPQHF. DNA of the CDR3: TGTGCCTGGACCCCACCGGGGGGGAAGTATCAGCCCCAGCATTTT.

The chain has TRBV7-3 and TRBJ1-6; no definite D call. Trimming pared 5 bases from V and 7 bases from J, leaving 9 bases between. The germline CDR1 and CDR2 sequences are SGHTA and FQGTGA. The CDR3 spans 13 residues. CDR3 protein: CASSPGLNSPLHF. The CDR3 bases are TGTGCCAGCAGCCCCGGACTGAATTCACCCCTCCACTTT. The entire variable domain, with the rest obtained from reference TRBV7-3 and TRBJ1-6, is as follows: GAGVSQTPSNKVTEKGKYVELRCDPISGHTALYWYRQSLGQGPEFLIYFQGTGAADDSGLPNDRFFAVRPEGSVSTLKIQRTERGDSAVYLCASSPGLNSPLHFGNGTRLTVT.

The chain recombines TRBV7-8 with TRBJ1-2, with a tentative D call TRBD1 (6 bases). The CDR3 is 18 amino acids. Germline V lookup: CDR1 SGHVS, CDR2 FQNEAQ. Trimming took off 1 base at V and 0 bases at J, with 18 bases between the two ends. The CDR3, as DNA: TGTGCCAGCAGCTTAGTTGGGGCAGGACAGCGAGCTAACTATGGCTACACCTTC. It translates to CASSLVGAGQRANYGYTF.

The chain uses TRBV6-5 and TRBJ2-3; D ambiguous. CDR1 and CDR2 (germline): MNHEY, SVGAGI. V dropped 0 bases and J dropped 5 bases, with 3 bases sitting between them. CDR3 length: 12 amino acids. In DNA, the CDR3 is TGTGCCAGCAGTTACTCCCGAGATACGCAGTATTTT. Protein product: CASSYSRDTQYF.

The J gene is TRBJ1-6, the V gene TRBV5-6; no definite D call. Trimming cost V 0 bases and J 7 bases, with 5 bases left between them. This CDR3 has 13 amino acids. The V gene's germline CDR1 is SGHDT and CDR2 YYEEEE. The CDR3 region is CASSLGPNSPLHF. The CDR3 DNA is TGTGCCAGCAGCTTGGGTCCGAATTCACCCCTCCACTTT.

This chain joins TRBV2 and TRBJ1-1, with D unclear. This CDR3 spans 12 amino acids. Trimming took 7 bases from V and 3 from J, leaving 9 bases between them. Germline CDR1 SNHLY, CDR2 FYNNEI. The CDR3 reads CASNLLYTEAFF. The DNA for the CDR3 is TGTGCCAGCAATCTGTTGTACACTGAAGCTTTCTTT.

The J gene is TRBJ1-2, the V gene TRBV30; perhaps TRBD1 as D (6 bases). From germline, CDR1 is GTSNPN and CDR2 SVGIG (reference sequence). This CDR3 is 14 amino acids long. Trimming stripped 0 bases from V and 5 bases from J, with 13 bases between. The DNA for the CDR3 is TGTGCCTGGAGTGTACTCTCAGGGGATTATGGCTACACCTTC. This gives the protein CAWSVLSGDYGYTF.

The rearrangement uses TRBV29-1 and TRBJ2-7, with 16 bases matching TRBD2. Germline assignment: CDR1 SQVTM and CDR2 ANQGSEA. V lost 6 bases and J lost 4; bases outside the gene matches: 6. The CDR3 length is 15 residues. CDR3 protein: CSVVPGLAGGYEQYF. The CDR3 region has the DNA TGCAGCGTCGTCCCGGGACTAGCGGGGGGGTACGAGCAGTACTTC.

The CDR3 spells CASSLGAGGLGETQYF. CDR3 in DNA: TGTGCCAGCAGCTTGGGAGCGGGGGGGCTTGGCGAGACCCAGTACTTC. The chain is built from TRBV7-8 and TRBJ2-5; TRBD2 agrees at 10 bases. From germline, CDR1 is SGHVS and CDR2 FQNEAQ. The CDR3 is made up of 16 amino acids. Germline trimming cut 3 bases from V and 5 bases from J; bases unmatched to any gene: 9.

CDR3 loop: CASSALPGQGNTEAFF. CDR3 DNA: TGTGCCAGCTCAGCACTTCCCGGACAGGGAAACACTGAAGCTTTCTTT. The rearrangement joins TRBV18 to TRBJ1-1; TRBD1 aligns across 8 bases. Germline V gives CDR1 KGHSH, CDR2 LQKENI. Trimming at V came to 5 bases and at J to 2 bases, leaving 10 bases not matched to a gene. CDR3 length: 16 amino acids.

This clone was seen more than once but under ten times. The rearrangement uses TRBV14 and TRBJ1-1, with 9 bases aligning to TRBD1. The CDR3 totals 18 residues. V lost 4 bases, J lost 1 base, and 13 bases stayed unmatched. CDR1 is SGHDN and CDR2 is FVKESK in the germline V gene. The CDR3 here is CASSLIPTGGKGNTEAFF. Written as DNA, the CDR3 is TGTGCCAGCAGCCTAATCCCAACAGGGGGCAAGGGGAACACTGAAGCTTTCTTT.

The V gene is TRBV7-9, the J gene TRBJ2-6; D call uncertain. V was trimmed by 4 bases and J by 0 bases, leaving 13 bases between them. Germline V gene data show CDR1 as SEHNR and CDR2 as FQNEAQ (reference sequence). The CDR3 is made up of 17 amino acids. CDR3 protein: CASSSWGGDSGANVLTF. CDR3 bases: TGTGCCAGCAGCTCCTGGGGTGGGGACTCTGGGGCCAACGTCCTGACTTTC.

DNA of the CDR3: TGTGCCAGCAGCTTCCGGGAGGTCGGCGCCGGGGAGCTGTTTTTT. It specifies CASSFREVGAGELFF. V gene TRBV9 combines with J gene TRBJ2-2; 7 bases line up with TRBD2. The CDR3 is 15 residues long. Trimming took 4 bases from V and 6 from J; bases not matched to a gene: 9. Germline V lookup: CDR1 SGDLS, CDR2 YYNGEE.

This clone showed up just once. The chain has TRBV27 and TRBJ2-1, with 12 bases matching TRBD2. The germline CDR1 and CDR2 sequences are MNHEY and SMNVEV (reference sequence). V was pared by 7 bases and J by 6 bases, with 4 bases of the junction left unmatched. The CDR3 loop spans 14 amino acids. CDR3 residues: CASTLTSGSNEQFF. As DNA, the CDR3 is TGTGCCAGCACCTTGACTAGCGGGAGCAATGAGCAGTTCTTC.

This chain links TRBV6-5 with TRBJ1-1; D gene ambiguous. The CDR3 extends over 14 amino acids. Between the trimmed V and J ends, which lost 8 bases and 1 base, there was a span of 14 bases. In germline, CDR1 is MNHEY, CDR2 SVGAGI. The CDR3 is CASAYGEANTEAFF. CDR3 sequence (DNA): TGTGCCAGCGCCTACGGGGAAGCGAACACTGAAGCTTTCTTT.

This clone was counted once. The chain couples TRBV28 to TRBJ1-1; TRBD1 agrees at 7 bases. Germline lookup yields CDR1 MDHEN and CDR2 SYDVKM. This CDR3 is 14 amino acids long. V was pared by 6 bases and J by 1 base, with 5 bases of the junction left unmatched. CDR3 in DNA: TGTGCCAGCAGACCGACAGGGCAGAACACTGAAGCTTTCTTT. Translating gives CASRPTGQNTEAFF.

This clone was seen only a few times. This sequence joins TRBV9 and TRBJ1-2; 7 bases are a match to TRBD1. CDR3 length equals 12 residues. Germline CDR1 reads SGDLS; CDR2 reads YYNGEE. The ends lost 3 bases at V and 6 bases at J; junction bases unmatched: 2. The CDR3 protein is CASSGRGDGYTF. CDR3 nucleotide sequence: TGTGCCAGCAGCGGCAGGGGGGATGGCTACACCTTC.

V usage is TRBV4-2 and J usage is TRBJ1-2; D uncertain. Trimming shortened V by 0 bases and J by 2 bases, and 7 bases separated the two germline ends. This CDR3 is built from 14 residues. The germline V gene has CDR1 LGHNA and CDR2 YNFKEQ. CDR3 nucleotide sequence: TGTGCCAGCAGCCAAGACGGGCAGAACTATGGCTACACCTTC. It yields the protein CASSQDGQNYGYTF.

V and J are TRBV29-1 and TRBJ2-1; the match to TRBD1 covers 7 bases. Germline trimming cut 7 bases from V and 8 bases from J; bases unmatched to any gene: 11. CDR1 is SQVTM and CDR2 is ANQGSEA in the germline V gene. The CDR3 is 13 residues long. CDR3 bases: TGCAGCGGAGAGTCGACAGGGCTACATGAGCAGTTCTTC. As protein: CSGESTGLHEQFF.

V usage is TRBV11-2 and J usage is TRBJ2-7; a possible D gene is TRBD1 (5 bases). V was clipped by 3 bases and J by 0 bases, with 9 bases between them. CDR3 size: 14 residues. Looked up from germline, CDR1 is SGHAT and CDR2 is FQNNGV. DNA of the CDR3: TGTGCCAGCAGCTTCCAAGGGGACTCCTACGAGCAGTACTTC. It is translated as CASSFQGDSYEQYF.

V usage is TRBV6-5 and J usage is TRBJ1-1; TRBD1 might be the D (6 bases). Germline CDR1 and CDR2: MNHEY and SVGAGI. The CDR3 is 11 residues long. The germline V and J ends were trimmed by 7 bases and 6 bases, with 9 bases remaining between them. As DNA, the CDR3 is TGTGCCAGCACTCAGGGGTCTGAAGCTTTCTTT. It encodes CASTQGSEAFF.

This CDR3 reads CASSLGAGGYGQPQHF. The CDR3 DNA reads TGTGCCAGCAGCTTAGGGGCAGGGGGCTATGGTCAGCCCCAGCATTTT. The V and J genes are TRBV11-2 and TRBJ1-5, with TRBD1 identical over 8 bases. The J segment lost 6 bases and the V segment lost 1 base, leaving 8 bases of the junction unmatched. This CDR3 comprises 16 residues. Germline loops: CDR1 SGHAT, CDR2 FQNNGV.

The table lists this clone with a count of one. The rearrangement links TRBV6-6 to TRBJ2-5, with D tentatively TRBD1 (6 bases). Germline values: CDR1 MNHNY, CDR2 SVGAGI (reference sequence). V was cut by 0 bases and J by 2 bases, with 10 bases left in between. The CDR3 length is 15 residues. The CDR3 is CASSYSDSLQETQYF. The CDR3 DNA is TGTGCCAGCAGTTACTCGGACAGTCTACAAGAGACCCAGTACTTC.

The rearrangement links TRBV28 to TRBJ2-1, with D perhaps TRBD1 (5 bases). Trimming shortened V by 11 bases and J by 11 bases, and 19 bases separated the two germline ends. The CDR3 runs 12 residues. CDR1 is MDHEN, CDR2 SYDVKM, per germline. The CDR3 nucleotides are TGTGCCGTATCCGGTGTAGGGGCCCAGCAGTTCTTC. Its protein is CAVSGVGAQQFF.

The chain recombines TRBV19 with TRBJ2-3; no firm D call. The CDR3 has 11 residues. Germline V gene data show CDR1 as LNHDA and CDR2 as SQIVND (reference sequence). The V end was cut by 4 bases, the J end by 2 bases, with 1 base between. This CDR3 reads CASSNTDTQYF. The CDR3, as DNA: TGTGCCAGTAGTAACACAGATACGCAGTATTTT.

The rearrangement links TRBV7-2 to TRBJ2-1; TRBD1 aligns across 7 bases. With V trimmed by 5 bases and J by 0 bases, 7 bases remained unmatched. This CDR3 spans 16 amino acids. CDR1 is SGHTA and CDR2 is FQGNSA in the germline V gene. CDR3 sequence: CASSLGGASSYNEQFF. The CDR3 region has the DNA TGTGCCAGCAGCCTAGGGGGCGCGAGCTCCTACAATGAGCAGTTCTTC.

This chain joins TRBV21-1 and TRBJ1-5. TRBV21-1 is reported as a pseudogene. This CDR3 spans 15 amino acids. This chain's CDR3 is CASSRGLGGNQPQHF. CDR3 nucleotide sequence: TGTGCCAGCAGCAGGGGTTTGGGTGGGAATCAGCCCCAGCATTTT.